What follows are 16 T cell receptor beta chains derived from one specimen sequenced in a study of OX40 agonist ivuxolimab in advanced cancers. Using immunoSEQ multiplex PCR, the repertoire was profiled, and TCRdb retains in-frame clones only, with some absent. The sample holds some 73,000 clones; around 86% are singletons and the top ten take 8%. The source material was CD4+ or CD8+ T cells sorted from blood, sampled in a trial of the OX40 agonist ivuxolimab. The receptor set was obtained from an adult with an advanced solid tumor such as melanoma, head and neck, liver or kidney cancer.

This rearrangement joins TRBV5-1 to TRBJ2-7; TRBD1 is a possible D gene (6 bases). This CDR3 spans 13 amino acids. Trimming shortened V by 4 bases and J by 6 bases, and 14 bases separated the two germline ends. The germline CDR1 and CDR2 sequences are SGHRS and YFSETQ. The DNA for the CDR3 is TGCGCCAGCAGCGGCACAGGGATCGGCGAGCAGTACTTC. Translating gives CASSGTGIGEQYF.

The chain combines TRBV9 with TRBJ2-2; D might be TRBD1 (5 bases). Per germline, CDR1 SGDLS and CDR2 YYNGEE. The V end lost 5 bases, the J end lost 0 bases, and 8 bases lay between the germline ends. The CDR3 runs to 14 residues. For the CDR3, the DNA is TGTGCCAGCAGAGGACAAACGAACACCGGGGAGCTGTTTTTT. Its translation is CASRGQTNTGELFF.

This sequence joins TRBV11-2 and TRBJ1-1; D gene ambiguous. From germline, CDR1 is SGHAT and CDR2 FQNNGV. Between the trimmed V and J ends, which lost 1 base and 10 bases, there was a span of 13 bases. The CDR3 extends over 13 amino acids. The DNA for the CDR3 is TGTGCCAGCAGCTTAGGGGCCTACGCTAGAGCTTTCTTT. Amino acid sequence: CASSLGAYARAFF.

The V and J genes are TRBV6-5 and TRBJ2-5; D remains unclear. CDR3 size: 13 residues. Trimming took 7 bases from V and 3 from J, leaving 12 bases between them. The V gene's germline CDR1 is MNHEY and CDR2 SVGAGI. CDR3 nucleotide sequence: TGTGCCAGCAACCGGGCCCTCGAAGAGACCCAGTACTTC. As protein: CASNRALEETQYF.

V is TRBV6-5 and J is TRBJ2-7; D remains ambiguous. CDR1 MNHEY and CDR2 SVGAGI come from the germline V gene. CDR3 length: 16 residues. The V gene lost 0 bases and the J gene lost 2 bases, with 14 bases spanning the gap. The CDR3 DNA reads as TGTGCCAGCAGTTACTCCGTGACCTTACCAGCCTACGAGCAGTACTTC. It encodes CASSYSVTLPAYEQYF.

The chain combines TRBV6-5 with TRBJ1-2; 7 bases align to TRBD1. V gave up 6 bases and J gave up 8 bases; unmatched junction bases: 15. CDR1 is MNHEY, CDR2 SVGAGI, per germline. The CDR3 extends over 15 amino acids. The CDR3 sequence is CASRTSTGLRRGYTF. The CDR3 nucleotides are TGTGCCAGCAGGACTTCGACAGGGCTACGTCGCGGCTACACCTTC.

The chain has TRBV5-1 and TRBJ1-5, with D hard to call. The germline CDR1 and CDR2 sequences are SGHRS and YFSETQ. The CDR3 sequence is 15 residues long. V was clipped by 1 base and J by 2 bases, with 10 bases between them. The CDR3 loop is CASSLLGNRNQPQHF. CDR3 nucleotides: TGCGCCAGCAGCTTGCTGGGGAATCGCAATCAGCCCCAGCATTTT. Based on the CDR3 plus reference TRBV5-1 and TRBJ1-5, the full variable domain is KAGVTQTPRYLIKTRGQQVTLSCSPISGHRSVSWYQQTPGQGLQFLFEYFSETQRNKGNFPGRFSGRQFSNSRSEMNVSTLELGDSALYLCASSLLGNRNQPQHFGDGTRLSIL.

This clone was observed a handful of times. This chain joins TRBV6-5 and TRBJ1-1; no clear D. Germline assignment: CDR1 MNHEY and CDR2 SVGAGI. Trimming removed 0 bases at V and 2 bases at J, with 7 bases between. The CDR3 contains 14 residues. CDR3 loop: CASSYSLGNTEAFF. Here the CDR3 DNA reads TGTGCCAGCAGTTACTCGCTCGGTAACACTGAAGCTTTCTTT.

CDR3 region: CASTPLGGITDTQYF. CDR3 sequence (DNA): TGTGCCAGCACCCCTTTAGGCGGGATAACAGATACGCAGTATTTT. The chain uses TRBV11-2 and TRBJ2-3; TRBD2 might be the D (6 bases). V gave up 7 bases and J gave up 3 bases, with 17 bases separating them. The CDR3 loop spans 15 amino acids. The germline V gene encodes CDR1 SGHAT and CDR2 FQNNGV.

The rearrangement uses TRBV6-5 and TRBJ1-1; D gene uncertain. Trimming removed 6 bases from V and 8 bases from J, with 10 bases in between. This CDR3 comprises 11 residues. Germline lookup yields CDR1 MNHEY and CDR2 SVGAGI. CDR3 DNA sequence: TGTGCCAGCAGAGACCGCTACGAAGCTTTCTTT. Translation: CASRDRYEAFF.

V is TRBV6-5 and J is TRBJ1-2; a weak D match, TRBD1 (6 bases). From germline, CDR1 is MNHEY and CDR2 SVGAGI. This CDR3 spans 14 amino acids. With 7 bases removed from V and 3 bases from J, the gap between germline ends came to 15 bases. CDR3 bases: TGTGCCAGCACCCCCCTCGACAGGCACTATGGCTACACCTTC. It codes for CASTPLDRHYGYTF.

Only one count was recorded for this clone. This chain joins TRBV7-9 and TRBJ1-1; TRBD1 matches 7 bases. The ends lost 4 bases at V and 2 bases at J; junction bases unmatched: 19. The CDR3 is 19 residues long. Germline assignment: CDR1 SEHNR and CDR2 FQNEAQ (reference sequence). CDR3 sequence reads: CASSSSTSWGQFGNTEAFF. DNA of the CDR3: TGTGCCAGCAGCTCCTCCACGTCTTGGGGACAGTTCGGCAACACTGAAGCTTTCTTT. Complete variable domain (other parts from reference TRBV7-9 and TRBJ1-1): DTGVSQNPRHKITKRGQNVTFRCDPISEHNRLYWYRQTLGQGPEFLTYFQNEAQLEKSRLLSDRFSAERPKGSFSTLEIQRTEQGDSAMYLCASSSSTSWGQFGNTEAFFGQGTRLTVV.

V gene TRBV9 combines with J gene TRBJ2-7; weak D call: TRBD1 (6 bases). Trimming removed 0 bases from V and 5 bases from J, with 12 bases in between. The CDR3 length is 14 residues. Germline V gene sequence: CDR1 SGDLS, CDR2 YYNGEE. The CDR3 sequence is CASSVDGRGNEQYF. Written as DNA, the CDR3 is TGTGCCAGCAGCGTAGACGGCAGGGGAAACGAGCAGTACTTC.

This clone occurred once. V is TRBV6-1 and J is TRBJ2-7, with 11 bases aligning to TRBD1. The J segment lost 0 bases and the V segment lost 6 bases, leaving 4 bases of the junction unmatched. CDR3 size: 15 residues. CDR1 MNHNS and CDR2 SASEGT come from the germline V gene. Here the CDR3 reads CASSPGTGGSYEQYF. The CDR3 DNA follows: TGTGCCAGCAGCCCCGGGACAGGGGGCTCCTACGAGCAGTACTTC.

V gene TRBV28 combines with J gene TRBJ2-1, with D possibly being TRBD1 (6 bases). Looked up from germline, CDR1 is MDHEN and CDR2 is SYDVKM. This CDR3 has 15 amino acids. Trimming shortened V by 3 bases and J by 9 bases, and 18 bases separated the two germline ends. CDR3 sequence: CASSFGGGVRGEQFF. DNA for the CDR3: TGTGCCAGCAGTTTTGGTGGGGGCGTAAGGGGTGAGCAGTTCTTC.

The chain has TRBV5-8 and TRBJ2-1; 7 nucleotides agree with TRBD1. This CDR3 contains 15 residues. Looked up from germline, CDR1 is SGHTS and CDR2 is YDEGEE. The J segment lost 4 bases and the V segment lost 5 bases, leaving 9 bases of the junction unmatched. DNA of the CDR3: TGTGCCAGCAGACTACAGGGGTTTGTTTACAATGAGCAGTTCTTC. Translating gives CASRLQGFVYNEQFF.